This TCR beta chain was sequenced for a study of naive and memory T cell subsets. Study-level findings and limits: In naive cells, over 95% of TCR sequences were seen only once. Especially in CD8 cells, naive repertoires contained a few larger clonotypes, possibly CD45RA-re-expressing memory cells. In CD4 and CD8 cells, diversity dropped from naive through EMRA.

CMV status came from CD4+ IFNgamma after overnight CMV lysate stimulation. Cells stained for CD3, CD4, CD8, CD45RA, CD27 and viability were sorted into four CD45RA/CD27 subsets. An equimolar mix of two oligonucleotides served as the beta constant-region primer for TRBC1 and TRBC2. Four rounds of PCR amplified the ligated cDNA using nested alpha and beta constant-region primers plus SP2. Each CDR3 protein is one row after TCRdb ran MiXCR on the UMI-ligation and nested PCR reads. The data show roughly 83,000 distinct CDR3 sequences, roughly 10% seen once. This clonotype was found many times. Its specificity is unknown. Germline lookup yields CDR1 DFQATT and CDR2 SNEGSKA (reference sequence). V shed 4 bases and J shed 2 bases, with 8 bases lying between them. CDR3 length: 12 residues.

The rearrangement links TRBV20-1 to TRBJ2-5; D tentatively fits TRBD1 or TRBD2 (5 bases each). This receptor was obtained from a human donor in good health. Sequencing input: naive CD4+ T cells from blood. In DNA, the CDR3 is TGCAGTGCTACCGAGGGGCAAGAGACCCAGTACTTC. Translated, it gives CSATEGQETQYF.